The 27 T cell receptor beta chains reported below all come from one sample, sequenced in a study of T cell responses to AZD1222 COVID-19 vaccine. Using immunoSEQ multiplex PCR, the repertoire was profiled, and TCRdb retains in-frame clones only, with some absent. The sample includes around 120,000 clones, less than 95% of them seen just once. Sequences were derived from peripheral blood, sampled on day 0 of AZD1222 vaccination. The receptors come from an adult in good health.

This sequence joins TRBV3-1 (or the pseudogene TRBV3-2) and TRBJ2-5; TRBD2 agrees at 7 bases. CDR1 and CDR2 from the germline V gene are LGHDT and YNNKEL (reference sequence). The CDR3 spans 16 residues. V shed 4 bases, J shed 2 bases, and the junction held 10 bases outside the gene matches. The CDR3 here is CASSPLLADGQETQYF. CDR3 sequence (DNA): TGTGCCAGCAGCCCCCTGCTAGCGGACGGACAAGAGACCCAGTACTTC.

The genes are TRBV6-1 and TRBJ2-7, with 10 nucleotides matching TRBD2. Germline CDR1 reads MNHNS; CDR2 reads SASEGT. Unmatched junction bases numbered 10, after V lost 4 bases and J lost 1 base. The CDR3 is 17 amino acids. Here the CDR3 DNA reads TGTGCCAGCAGTGCGCTAGCGGGGGCGACTCTTTCCTACGAGCAGTACTTC. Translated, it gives CASSALAGATLSYEQYF.

The CDR3 sequence: CASSEYRAGGTEAFF. The CDR3 coding sequence is TGTGCCAGCAGTGAATATCGGGCAGGGGGCACTGAAGCTTTCTTT. The rearrangement uses TRBV25-1 and TRBJ1-1, with 7 bases fitting TRBD1. The CDR3 extends over 15 amino acids. Germline V lookup: CDR1 MGHDK, CDR2 SYGVNS. The V gene end was trimmed by 0 bases and the J gene end by 4 bases; junction bases not matched to a gene: 5. The complete variable domain, with remaining parts taken from reference TRBV25-1 and TRBJ1-1, reads EADIYQTPRYLVIGTGKKITLECSQTMGHDKMYWYQQDPGMELHLIHYSYGVNSTEKGDLSSESTVSRIRTEHFPLTLESARPSHTSQYLCASSEYRAGGTEAFFGQGTRLTVV.

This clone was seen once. This CDR3 reads CASSSPKAGPWTPQYF. In DNA form, the CDR3 reads TGTGCCAGCAGCTCGCCTAAGGCGGGGCCCTGGACGCCCCAGTACTTC. V is TRBV7-2 and J is TRBJ2-5; perhaps TRBD2 as D (6 bases). There are 16 residues in the CDR3. V lost 4 bases and J lost 9, with 24 bases in between. CDR1 is SGHTA and CDR2 is FQGNSA in the germline V gene.

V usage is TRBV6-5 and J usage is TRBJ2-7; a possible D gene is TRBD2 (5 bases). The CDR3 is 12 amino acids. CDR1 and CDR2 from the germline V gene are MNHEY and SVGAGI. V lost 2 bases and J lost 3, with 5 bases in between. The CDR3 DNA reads TGTGCCAGCAGTTACGCGGGCTACGAGCAGTACTTC. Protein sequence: CASSYAGYEQYF.

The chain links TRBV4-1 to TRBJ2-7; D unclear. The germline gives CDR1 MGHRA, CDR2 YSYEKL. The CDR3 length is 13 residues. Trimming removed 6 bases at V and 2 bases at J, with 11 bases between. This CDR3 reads CASSLDTTYEQYF. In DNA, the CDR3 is TGCGCCAGCAGTCTCGACACAACCTACGAGCAGTACTTC.

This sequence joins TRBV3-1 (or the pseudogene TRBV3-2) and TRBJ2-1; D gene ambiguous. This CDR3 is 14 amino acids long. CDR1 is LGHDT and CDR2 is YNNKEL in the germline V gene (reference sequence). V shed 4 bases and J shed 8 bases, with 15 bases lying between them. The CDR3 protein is CASSRSPHPHEQFF. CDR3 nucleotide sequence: TGTGCCAGCAGCCGTAGCCCGCACCCCCATGAGCAGTTCTTC.

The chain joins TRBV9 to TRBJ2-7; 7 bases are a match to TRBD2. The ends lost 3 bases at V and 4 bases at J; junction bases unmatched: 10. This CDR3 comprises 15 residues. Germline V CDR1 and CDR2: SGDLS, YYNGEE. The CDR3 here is CASSAGTGGGYEQYF. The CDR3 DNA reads TGTGCCAGCAGCGCGGGGACGGGCGGGGGTTACGAGCAGTACTTC.

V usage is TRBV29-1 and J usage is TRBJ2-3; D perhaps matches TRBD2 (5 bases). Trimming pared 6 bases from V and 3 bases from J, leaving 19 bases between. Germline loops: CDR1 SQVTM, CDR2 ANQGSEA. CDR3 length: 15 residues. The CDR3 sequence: CSVPTPRTGTDTQYF. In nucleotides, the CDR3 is TGCAGCGTCCCTACACCAAGGACTGGTACAGATACGCAGTATTTT.

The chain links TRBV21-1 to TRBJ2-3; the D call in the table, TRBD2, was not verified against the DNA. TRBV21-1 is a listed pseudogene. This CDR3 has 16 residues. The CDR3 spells CASSPGTSGNTDTQYF. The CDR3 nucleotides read TGTGCCAGCAGTCCCGGGACTAGCGGAAACACAGATACGCAGTATTTT.

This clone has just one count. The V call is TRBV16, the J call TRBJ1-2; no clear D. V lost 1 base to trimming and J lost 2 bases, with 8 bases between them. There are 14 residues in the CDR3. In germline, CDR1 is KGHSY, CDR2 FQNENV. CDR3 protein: CASSQFGVNYGYTF. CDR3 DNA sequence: TGTGCCAGCAGCCAATTCGGGGTAAACTATGGCTACACCTTC.

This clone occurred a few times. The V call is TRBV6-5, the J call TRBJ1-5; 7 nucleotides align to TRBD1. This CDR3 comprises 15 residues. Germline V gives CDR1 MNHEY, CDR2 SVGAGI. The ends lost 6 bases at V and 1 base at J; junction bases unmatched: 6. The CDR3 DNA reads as TGTGCCAGCAGGGAGGGGGCGACGAGCAATCAGCCCCAGCATTTT. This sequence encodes CASREGATSNQPQHF.

The DNA for the CDR3 is TGTGCCAGCAGTTTAGGTCAGTCCTACGAGCAGTACTTC. This encodes CASSLGQSYEQYF. The chain recombines TRBV12-3 or TRBV12-4 with TRBJ2-7; no firm D call. The CDR3 length is 13 residues. V was pared by 1 base and J by 1 base, with 5 bases between.

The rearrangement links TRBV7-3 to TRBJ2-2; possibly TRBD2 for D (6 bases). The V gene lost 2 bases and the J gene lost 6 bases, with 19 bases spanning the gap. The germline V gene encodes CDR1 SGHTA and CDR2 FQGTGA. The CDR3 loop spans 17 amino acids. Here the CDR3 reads CASSLYAGLSRSGELFF. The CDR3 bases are TGTGCCAGCAGCTTATATGCGGGACTCTCAAGGTCCGGGGAGCTGTTTTTT.

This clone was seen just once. This CDR3 is CASSQRGASGTEAFF. The CDR3 nucleotides read TGTGCCAGCAGCCAAAGGGGGGCGTCGGGCACTGAAGCTTTCTTT. This chain connects TRBV3-1 (or the pseudogene TRBV3-2) to TRBJ1-1; D is possibly TRBD1 (6 bases). Germline CDR1 LGHDT, CDR2 YNNKEL (reference sequence). The length of the CDR3 is 15 residues. V dropped 2 bases and J dropped 4 bases, with 14 bases sitting between them.

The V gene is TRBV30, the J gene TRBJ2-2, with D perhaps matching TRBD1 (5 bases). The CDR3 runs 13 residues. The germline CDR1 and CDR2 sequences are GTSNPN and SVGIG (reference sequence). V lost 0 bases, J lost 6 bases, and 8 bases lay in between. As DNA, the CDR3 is TGTGCCTGGAGTGTAAGGGGTGCCGGGGAGCTGTTTTTT. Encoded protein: CAWSVRGAGELFF.

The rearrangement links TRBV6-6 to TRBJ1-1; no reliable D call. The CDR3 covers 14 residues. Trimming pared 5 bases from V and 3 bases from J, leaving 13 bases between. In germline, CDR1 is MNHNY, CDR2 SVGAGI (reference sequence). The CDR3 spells CASSPSPGDTEAFF. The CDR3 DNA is TGTGCCAGCAGTCCCTCCCCAGGCGACACTGAAGCTTTCTTT.

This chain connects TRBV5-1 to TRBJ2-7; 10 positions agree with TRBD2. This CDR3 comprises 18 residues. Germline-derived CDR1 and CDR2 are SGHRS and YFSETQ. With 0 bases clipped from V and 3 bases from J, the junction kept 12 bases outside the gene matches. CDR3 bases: TGCGCCAGCAGCTTGGCGGCTAGCGGGAGTCTCACCCTCTACGAGCAGTACTTC. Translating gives CASSLAASGSLTLYEQYF.

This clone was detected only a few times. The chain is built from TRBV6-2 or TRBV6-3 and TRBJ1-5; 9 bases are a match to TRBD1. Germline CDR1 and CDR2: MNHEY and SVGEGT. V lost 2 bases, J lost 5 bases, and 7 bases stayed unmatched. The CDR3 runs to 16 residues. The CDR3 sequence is CASSYSRGQGHQPQHF. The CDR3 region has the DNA TGTGCCAGCAGTTACAGTAGGGGACAGGGACATCAGCCCCAGCATTTT.

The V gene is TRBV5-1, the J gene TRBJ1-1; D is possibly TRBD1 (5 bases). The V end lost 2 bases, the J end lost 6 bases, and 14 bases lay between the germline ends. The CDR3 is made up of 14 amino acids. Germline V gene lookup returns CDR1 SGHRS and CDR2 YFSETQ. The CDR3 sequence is CASSLKGLYAEAFF. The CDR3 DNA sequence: TGCGCCAGCAGCTTAAAGGGGCTCTACGCTGAAGCTTTCTTT.

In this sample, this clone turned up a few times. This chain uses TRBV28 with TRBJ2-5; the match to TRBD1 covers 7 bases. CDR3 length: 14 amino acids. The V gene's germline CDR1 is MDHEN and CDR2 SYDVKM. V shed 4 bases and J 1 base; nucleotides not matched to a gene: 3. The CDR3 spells CASSSGTVQETQYF. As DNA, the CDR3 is TGTGCCAGCAGTTCCGGGACAGTCCAAGAGACCCAGTACTTC.

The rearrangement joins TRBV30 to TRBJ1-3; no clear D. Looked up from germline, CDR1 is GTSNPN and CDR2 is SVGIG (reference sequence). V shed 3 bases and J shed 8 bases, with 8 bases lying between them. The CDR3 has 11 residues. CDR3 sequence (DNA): TGTGCCTGGAGCCCTCTTGACACCATATATTTT. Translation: CAWSPLDTIYF.

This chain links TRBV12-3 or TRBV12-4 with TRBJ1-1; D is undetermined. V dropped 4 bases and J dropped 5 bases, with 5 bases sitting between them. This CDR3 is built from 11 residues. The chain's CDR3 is CASSSLTEAFF. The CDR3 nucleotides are TGTGCCAGCAGTTCCCTTACTGAAGCTTTCTTT.

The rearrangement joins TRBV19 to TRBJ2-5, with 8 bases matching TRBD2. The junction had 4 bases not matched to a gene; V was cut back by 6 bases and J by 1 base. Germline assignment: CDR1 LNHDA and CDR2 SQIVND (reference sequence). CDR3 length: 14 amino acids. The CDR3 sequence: CASRRSGGQETQYF. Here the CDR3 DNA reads TGTGCCAGTAGACGGAGCGGGGGCCAAGAGACCCAGTACTTC.

The CDR3 DNA follows: TGTGCCAGCAGCCCCTACGTTCAGGGGACGCAGTACTTC. This codes for CASSPYVQGTQYF. The rearrangement uses TRBV7-2 and TRBJ2-7; TRBD1 is a possible D gene (6 bases). Germline V gene data show CDR1 as SGHTA and CDR2 as FQGNSA. Trimming took 5 bases from V and 9 from J, leaving 17 bases between them. This CDR3 is 13 amino acids long.

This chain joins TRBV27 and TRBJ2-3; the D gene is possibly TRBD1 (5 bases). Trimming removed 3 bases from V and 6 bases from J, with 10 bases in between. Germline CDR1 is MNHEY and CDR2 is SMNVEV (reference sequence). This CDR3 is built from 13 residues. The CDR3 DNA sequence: TGTGCCAGCAGTTTGGGGCCTCGGGATACGCAGTATTTT. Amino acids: CASSLGPRDTQYF.

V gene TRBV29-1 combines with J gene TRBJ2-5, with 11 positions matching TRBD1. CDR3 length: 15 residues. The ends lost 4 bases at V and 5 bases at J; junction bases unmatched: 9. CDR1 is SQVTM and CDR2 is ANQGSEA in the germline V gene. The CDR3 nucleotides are TGCAGCGTTGGAGGCTGGGACAGGGGGAGGGAGACCCAGTACTTC. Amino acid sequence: CSVGGWDRGRETQYF.